The next 20 T cell receptor beta chains were all read from a single sample in a study of blood T cell repertoires in COVID-19. Assay used: immunoSEQ multiplex PCR; TCRdb lists only in-frame clones, some missing. The sample has under 300,000 clones, about 83% seen once; the top ten hold 5.7%. The sample comprised peripheral blood. The origin of the receptors is an elderly man with acute or convalescent COVID-19.

In its sample, this clone was seen a few times. The chain recombines TRBV7-9 with TRBJ2-1, with 7 bases lining up with TRBD2. Looked up from germline, CDR1 is SEHNR and CDR2 is FQNEAQ (reference sequence). CDR3 size: 16 residues. After removal of 0 bases from V and 0 bases from J, the junction contained 2 bases not matched to a gene. The CDR3 protein is CASSLAWGGSYNEQFF. DNA for the CDR3: TGTGCCAGCAGCTTAGCGTGGGGGGGCTCCTACAATGAGCAGTTCTTC.

The gene calls are TRBV18 and TRBJ2-3, with 9 bases that match TRBD2. CDR1 and CDR2 (germline): KGHSH, LQKENI. This CDR3 comprises 15 residues. V lost 8 bases, J lost 2 bases, and 8 bases stayed unmatched. The CDR3 DNA follows: TGTGCCAGCACTATTAGCGGGAGATACACAGATACGCAGTATTTT. Amino acid sequence: CASTISGRYTDTQYF.

The gene calls are TRBV2 and TRBJ2-2; TRBD1 is a possible D gene (6 bases). Germline values: CDR1 SNHLY, CDR2 FYNNEI. The V gene lost 7 bases and the J gene lost 5 bases, with 14 bases spanning the gap. This CDR3 comprises 14 residues. In nucleotides, the CDR3 is TGTGCCAGCACGGCGAGAGACAGGACCGGGGAGCTGTTTTTT. Its translation: CASTARDRTGELFF.

The chain combines TRBV10-1 with TRBJ2-3; tentatively, D is TRBD2 (6 bases). Trimming cost V 4 bases and J 6 bases, with 14 bases left between them. Germline values: CDR1 WNHNN, CDR2 SYGVQD (reference sequence). The CDR3 has 14 residues. CDR3 sequence reads: CASSALTSTDTQYF. The CDR3 nucleotides read TGCGCCAGCAGTGCACTGACTAGTACGGATACGCAGTATTTT.

This clone appeared once. This sequence joins TRBV28 and TRBJ1-5; D is unclear. Per the germline V gene, CDR1 is MDHEN and CDR2 is SYDVKM. V was pared by 8 bases and J by 9 bases, with 14 bases between. CDR3 length: 12 residues. The CDR3 coding sequence is TGTGCCAGCGGACTTCCCATAGGGCCCCAGCATTTT. Protein product: CASGLPIGPQHF.

The chain combines TRBV7-9 with TRBJ2-2, with 7 bases fitting TRBD1. The CDR3 contains 16 residues. Germline CDR1 and CDR2: SEHNR and FQNEAQ (reference sequence). Trimming at V came to 5 bases and at J to 7 bases, leaving 13 bases not matched to a gene. The CDR3 DNA sequence: TGTGCCAGCAGCCACATGGACAGGTCGGTGGGCGGGGAGCTGTTTTTT. As protein: CASSHMDRSVGGELFF.

In the case of this clone: This sample also contains other DNA sequences that code for the same CDR3. This chain links TRBV9 with TRBJ2-1, with D uncertain. Trimming removed 0 bases from V and 7 bases from J, with 5 bases in between. The V gene's germline CDR1 is SGDLS and CDR2 YYNGEE. The CDR3 sequence is 12 residues long. CDR3 sequence: CASSVASNEQFF. Here the CDR3 DNA reads TGTGCCAGCAGCGTAGCTTCTAATGAGCAGTTCTTC.

The V call is TRBV16, the J call TRBJ2-3; D unclear. CDR1 and CDR2 (germline): KGHSY, FQNENV. The CDR3 length is 14 residues. Trimming shortened V by 1 base and J by 4 bases, and 9 bases separated the two germline ends. Written as DNA, the CDR3 is TGTGCCAGCAGCCAATTTCGGGTTTCAGATACGCAGTATTTT. Protein: CASSQFRVSDTQYF.

V gene TRBV5-4 combines with J gene TRBJ1-5; D gene uncertain. From germline, CDR1 is SGHNT and CDR2 YYREEE (reference sequence). The CDR3 sequence is 13 residues long. V was cut by 4 bases and J by 8 bases, with 13 bases left in between. This CDR3 reads CASSTSVGEPQHF. The CDR3 DNA follows: TGTGCCAGCAGCACCTCCGTGGGAGAGCCCCAGCATTTT. Complete variable domain (other parts from reference TRBV5-4 and TRBJ1-5): ETGVTQSPTHLIKTRGQQVTLRCSSQSGHNTVSWYQQALGQGPQFIFQYYREEENGRGNFPPRFSGLQFPNYSSELNVNALELDDSALYLCASSTSVGEPQHFGDGTRLSIL.

This rearrangement joins TRBV5-4 to TRBJ2-5; 9 bases fit TRBD2. V shed 4 bases, J shed 5 bases, and the junction held 9 bases outside the gene matches. Looked up from germline, CDR1 is SGHNT and CDR2 is YYREEE (reference sequence). The CDR3 spans 15 residues. The CDR3 DNA follows: TGTGCCAGCAGCCCCGCGGTAGCGGGGGTGGAGACCCAGTACTTC. This encodes CASSPAVAGVETQYF.

The chain is built from TRBV4-2 and TRBJ2-1; 8 nucleotides line up with TRBD2. From germline, CDR1 is LGHNA and CDR2 YNFKEQ. Trimming at V came to 1 base and at J to 4 bases, leaving 3 bases not matched to a gene. The CDR3 runs to 15 residues. The CDR3 DNA sequence: TGTGCCAGCAGCCAAGGACTAGCGAGTTACAATGAGCAGTTCTTC. Amino acid sequence: CASSQGLASYNEQFF.

The rearrangement joins TRBV4-1 to TRBJ1-4; the match to TRBD1 covers 7 bases. Per germline, CDR1 MGHRA and CDR2 YSYEKL. V was pared by 0 bases and J by 8 bases, with 9 bases of the junction left unmatched. The CDR3 runs 16 residues. This chain's CDR3 is CASSQDLGRGSEKLFF. CDR3 DNA: TGCGCCAGCAGCCAAGATCTGGGCAGGGGGAGCGAAAAACTGTTTTTT.

The V gene is TRBV4-1, the J gene TRBJ1-2; 7 bases align to TRBD1. V shed 1 base, J shed 8 bases, and the junction held 10 bases outside the gene matches. The CDR3 covers 15 residues. Germline lookup yields CDR1 MGHRA and CDR2 YSYEKL. This CDR3 reads CASSQAMTGPQGYTF. CDR3 coding DNA: TGCGCCAGCAGCCAAGCTATGACAGGGCCGCAAGGCTACACCTTC.

This clone was seen only once. This rearrangement joins TRBV5-1 to TRBJ1-4; maybe TRBD1 (6 bases). Trimming shortened V by 0 bases and J by 7 bases, and 13 bases separated the two germline ends. The CDR3 loop spans 15 amino acids. The germline V gene has CDR1 SGHRS and CDR2 YFSETQ. Here the CDR3 DNA reads TGCGCCAGCAGCTTGGGGCAGGGGAGCGTTGAAAAACTGTTTTTT. Its translation: CASSLGQGSVEKLFF.

The chain combines TRBV7-9 with TRBJ2-5; 7 nucleotides match TRBD2. V lost 0 bases, J lost 2 bases, and 0 bases stayed unmatched. The CDR3 covers 14 residues. From germline, CDR1 is SEHNR and CDR2 FQNEAQ (reference sequence). The CDR3 reads CASSLAGGQETQYF. The CDR3 DNA reads TGTGCCAGCAGCTTAGCGGGAGGGCAAGAGACCCAGTACTTC. The full variable domain, its missing parts supplied by reference TRBV7-9 and TRBJ2-5, is DTGVSQNPRHKITKRGQNVTFRCDPISEHNRLYWYRQTLGQGPEFLTYFQNEAQLEKSRLLSDRFSAERPKGSFSTLEIQRTEQGDSAMYLCASSLAGGQETQYFGPGTRLLVL.

This chain links TRBV18 with TRBJ1-2, with D possibly being TRBD1 (6 bases). CDR1 is KGHSH and CDR2 is LQKENI in the germline V gene. V was clipped by 4 bases and J by 3 bases, with 12 bases between them. The CDR3 totals 14 residues. The CDR3 DNA reads TGTGCCAGCTCACAAACCAGGGGAGACTATGGCTACACCTTC. It specifies CASSQTRGDYGYTF.

The V and J genes are TRBV28 and TRBJ1-2, with 8 bases matching TRBD1. In germline, CDR1 is MDHEN, CDR2 SYDVKM. The CDR3 totals 15 residues. V shed 5 bases and J 8 bases; nucleotides not matched to a gene: 13. CDR3 sequence: CASSPPPRTGSGYTF. CDR3 in DNA: TGTGCCAGCAGTCCCCCCCCGAGGACAGGGAGCGGCTACACCTTC.

The chain uses TRBV12-5 and TRBJ1-1, with TRBD1 matching over 8 bases. The V and J ends lost 6 bases and 6 bases, in that order; junction bases with no gene match: 3. The CDR3 is 12 amino acids. CDR1 LGHNT and CDR2 FRNRAP come from the germline V gene. The CDR3 DNA reads TGTGCTAGTGGACAGGGGGTTTCTGAAGCTTTCTTT. The encoded protein is CASGQGVSEAFF.

The rearrangement links TRBV7-2 to TRBJ2-1, with TRBD2 matching 14 bases. Per the germline V gene, CDR1 is SGHTA and CDR2 is FQGNSA. With 5 bases clipped from V and 12 bases from J, the junction kept 12 bases outside the gene matches. The CDR3 contains 16 residues. Here the CDR3 DNA reads TGTGCCAGCAGCGTCCAGGGACTAGCGGGAGTTATGGGGCAGTTCTTC. This sequence encodes CASSVQGLAGVMGQFF.

The count of this clone is one. The V and J genes are TRBV11-3 and TRBJ2-1; 7 nucleotides match TRBD2. Germline V CDR1 and CDR2: SGHNT, YENEEA. The CDR3 is made up of 14 amino acids. Trimming at V came to 3 bases and at J to 3 bases, leaving 2 bases not matched to a gene. CDR3 nucleotide sequence: TGTGCCAGCAGCTTGCGGGGGAGCTACAATGAGCAGTTCTTC. Residues: CASSLRGSYNEQFF. Looking up the rest from reference TRBV11-3 and TRBJ2-1 gives the full variable domain: EAGVVQSPRYKIIEKKQPVAFWCNPISGHNTLYWYLQNLGQGPELLIRYENEEAVDDSQLPKDRFSAERLKGVDSTLKIQPAELGDSAVYLCASSLRGSYNEQFFGPGTRLTVL.